This TCR beta chain came from a study of blood T cell repertoires in COVID-19. Study-level information: Sites across the United States, Italy and Spain contributed samples from acute and convalescent COVID-19. Sources were T cells, B-cell-depleted T cells, or PBMCs; the material itself was cDNA or gDNA.

Authors' data handling: Amplified reference gene primers provided the basis for estimating nucleated cell counts. Libraries were prepared by immunoSEQ multiplex PCR; TCRdb keeps only in-frame clonotypes and omits some of them. V and J calls and clone size are those listed in that table; D and trimming were worked out from the DNA. Of 60,000 to 90,000 clones listed, around 67% are singletons. V lost 6 bases, J lost 0 bases, and 2 bases stayed unmatched. CDR3 length: 13 amino acids. CDR1 and CDR2 (germline): SGHRS, YFSETQ. This chain connects TRBV5-1 to TRBJ1-1, with 7 nucleotides matching TRBD1. Material: peripheral blood. The receptor's source is a human donor with acute or convalescent COVID-19. The donor label of this sample is uncertain. For the CDR3, the DNA is TGCGCCAGCACGACAGGGATGAACACTGAAGCTTTCTTT. Its translation: CASTTGMNTEAFF.